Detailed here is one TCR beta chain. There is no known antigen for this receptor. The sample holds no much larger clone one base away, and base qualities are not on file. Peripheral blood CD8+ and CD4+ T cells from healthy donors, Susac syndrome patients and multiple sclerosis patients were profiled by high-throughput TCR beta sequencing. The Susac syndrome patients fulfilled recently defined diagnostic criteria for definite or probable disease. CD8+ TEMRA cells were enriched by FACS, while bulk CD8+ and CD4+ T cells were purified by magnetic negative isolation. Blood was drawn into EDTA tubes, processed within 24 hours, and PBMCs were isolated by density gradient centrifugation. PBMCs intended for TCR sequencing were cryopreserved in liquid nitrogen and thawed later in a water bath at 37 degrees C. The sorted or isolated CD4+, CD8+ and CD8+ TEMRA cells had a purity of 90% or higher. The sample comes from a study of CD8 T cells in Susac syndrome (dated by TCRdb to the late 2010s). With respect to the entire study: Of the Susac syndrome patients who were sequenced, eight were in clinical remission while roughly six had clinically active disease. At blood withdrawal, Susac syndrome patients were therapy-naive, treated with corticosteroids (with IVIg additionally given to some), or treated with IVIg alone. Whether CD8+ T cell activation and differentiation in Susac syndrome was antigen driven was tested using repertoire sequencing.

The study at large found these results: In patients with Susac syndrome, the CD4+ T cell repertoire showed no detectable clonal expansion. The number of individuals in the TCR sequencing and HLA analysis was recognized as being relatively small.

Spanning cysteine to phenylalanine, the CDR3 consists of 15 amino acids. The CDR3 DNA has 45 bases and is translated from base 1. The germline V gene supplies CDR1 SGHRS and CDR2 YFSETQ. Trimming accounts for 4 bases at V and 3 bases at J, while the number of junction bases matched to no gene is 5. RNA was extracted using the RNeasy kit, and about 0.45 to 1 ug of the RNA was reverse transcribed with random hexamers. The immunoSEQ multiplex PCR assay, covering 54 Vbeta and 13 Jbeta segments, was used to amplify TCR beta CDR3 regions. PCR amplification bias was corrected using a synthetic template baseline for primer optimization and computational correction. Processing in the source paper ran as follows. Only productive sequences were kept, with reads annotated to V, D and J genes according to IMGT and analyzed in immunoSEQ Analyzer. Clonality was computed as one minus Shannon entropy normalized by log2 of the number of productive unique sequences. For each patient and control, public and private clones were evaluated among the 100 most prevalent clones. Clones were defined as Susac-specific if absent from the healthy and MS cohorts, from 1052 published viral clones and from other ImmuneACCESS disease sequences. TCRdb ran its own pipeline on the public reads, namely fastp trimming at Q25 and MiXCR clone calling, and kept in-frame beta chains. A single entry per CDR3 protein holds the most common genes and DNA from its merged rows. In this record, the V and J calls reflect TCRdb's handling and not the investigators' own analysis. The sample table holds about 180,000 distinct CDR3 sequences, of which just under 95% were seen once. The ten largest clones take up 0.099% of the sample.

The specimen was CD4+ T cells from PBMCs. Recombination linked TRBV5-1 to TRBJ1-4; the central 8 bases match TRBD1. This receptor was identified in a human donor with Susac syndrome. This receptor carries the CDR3 CASSGTGLANEKLFF. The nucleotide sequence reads TGCGCCAGCAGCGGGACAGGACTTGCTAATGAAAAACTGTTTTTT.